This T cell receptor beta chain was sequenced in a study of blood T cells in healthy people across ages. Germline assignment: CDR1 SQVTM and CDR2 ANQGSEA. The CDR3 covers 13 residues. The ends were cut back, 3 bases at V and 1 base at J, with 4 bases in the middle. This clonotype was seen only a few times. A sample-barcoded 5' primer and a J-beta primer mix were used in a second PCR of roughly 7 to 11 cycles. MiXCR was run by TCRdb on the 5' RACE reads, yielding one entry per CDR3 protein. The sample includes 1.5 million to 2 million distinct CDR3 sequences, roughly 28% seen only once; the top ten take 7.7%.

The sequencing input was blood. The gene calls are TRBV29-1 and TRBJ2-6, with unresolved D. This sequence originates from a woman in her 30s in good health. The CDR3 here is CSVDQSGANVLTF. For the CDR3, the DNA is TGCAGCGTTGACCAGTCTGGGGCCAACGTCCTGACTTTC. The variable domain in full, with the rest retrieved from reference TRBV29-1 and TRBJ2-6, is SAVISQKPSRDICQRGTSLTIQCQVDSQVTMMFWYRQQPGQSLTLIATANQGSEATYESGFVIDKFPISRPNLTFSTLTVSNMSPEDSSIYLCSVDQSGANVLTFGAGSRLTVL.